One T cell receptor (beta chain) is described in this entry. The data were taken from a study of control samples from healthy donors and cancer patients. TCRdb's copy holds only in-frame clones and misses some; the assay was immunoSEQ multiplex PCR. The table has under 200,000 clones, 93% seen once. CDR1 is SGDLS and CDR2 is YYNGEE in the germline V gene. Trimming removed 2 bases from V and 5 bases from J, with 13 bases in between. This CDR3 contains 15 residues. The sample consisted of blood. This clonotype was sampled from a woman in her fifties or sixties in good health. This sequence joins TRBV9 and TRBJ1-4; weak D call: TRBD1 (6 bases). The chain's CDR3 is CASSVQTGLNEKLFF. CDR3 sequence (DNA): TGTGCCAGCAGCGTTCAGACAGGCCTGAATGAAAAACTGTTTTTT.